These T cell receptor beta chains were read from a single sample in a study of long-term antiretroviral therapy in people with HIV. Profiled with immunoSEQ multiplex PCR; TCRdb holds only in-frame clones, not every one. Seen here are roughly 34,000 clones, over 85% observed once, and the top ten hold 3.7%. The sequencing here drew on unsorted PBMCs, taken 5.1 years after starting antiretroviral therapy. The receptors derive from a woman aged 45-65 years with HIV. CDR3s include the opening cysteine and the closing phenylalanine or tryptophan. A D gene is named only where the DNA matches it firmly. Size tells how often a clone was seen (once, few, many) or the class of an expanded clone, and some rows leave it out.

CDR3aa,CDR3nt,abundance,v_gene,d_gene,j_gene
CASSLGGGYTGELFF,TGTGCCAGCAGCTTAGGTGGGGGGTACACCGGGGAGCTGTTTTTT,.,TRBV7-6,.,TRBJ2-2
CATSAQGRGSLGTEAFF,TGTGCCACCAGCGCCCAAGGGAGGGGGAGCTTGGGGACTGAAGCTTTCTTT,few,TRBV15,.,TRBJ1-1
CASSIGRTGGPQHF,TGTGCCAGTAGTATAGGCCGGACCGGAGGGCCCCAGCATTTT,.,TRBV19,.,TRBJ1-5
CASSLIFGGARSYEQYF,TGTGCCAGCAGCTTAATCTTTGGGGGAGCCCGATCTTACGAGCAGTACTTC,.,TRBV7-8,.,TRBJ2-7
CASSMRTGELFF,TGTGCCAGTAGTATGAGGACCGGGGAGCTGTTTTTT,.,TRBV19,.,TRBJ2-2
CASSGPLAGGPYTGELFF,TGTGCCAGCAGTGGGCCTCTAGCGGGGGGGCCCTACACCGGGGAGCTGTTTTTT,.,TRBV6-1,TRBD2,TRBJ2-2
CASSVEEERPLYF,TGTGCCAGCAGCGTAGAGGAAGAAAGGCCCTTATACTTC,.,TRBV9,.,TRBJ2-5
CASSAVGRRAFF,TGTGCCAGCAGTGCCGTGGGGAGGCGGGCTTTCTTT,.,TRBV25-1,.,TRBJ1-1
CASSESSHAFAF,TGTGCCAGCAGTGAATCCTCCCATGCTTTCGCCTTC,.,TRBV2,.,TRBJ1-2
CASSQGGDRTIYF,TGCGCCAGCAGCCAGGGTGGGGACAGAACCATATATTTT,.,TRBV4-1,TRBD1,TRBJ1-3
CASSYRDRAVVKLFF,TGTGCCAGCAGTTACAGGGACAGGGCGGTTGTGAAACTGTTTTTT,.,TRBV6-5,TRBD1,TRBJ1-4
CASSSGAYNSPLHF,TGTGCCAGCAGCTCAGGGGCCTATAATTCACCCCTCCACTTT,.,TRBV7-9,.,TRBJ1-6
CASSPTGATGELFF,TGTGCCAGCAGCCCAACGGGGGCGACCGGGGAGCTGTTTTTT,.,TRBV7-9,.,TRBJ2-2
CATSREGRAGLGYTF,TGTGCCACCAGCAGGGAGGGGAGGGCTGGCCTTGGCTACACCTTC,.,TRBV15,.,TRBJ1-2